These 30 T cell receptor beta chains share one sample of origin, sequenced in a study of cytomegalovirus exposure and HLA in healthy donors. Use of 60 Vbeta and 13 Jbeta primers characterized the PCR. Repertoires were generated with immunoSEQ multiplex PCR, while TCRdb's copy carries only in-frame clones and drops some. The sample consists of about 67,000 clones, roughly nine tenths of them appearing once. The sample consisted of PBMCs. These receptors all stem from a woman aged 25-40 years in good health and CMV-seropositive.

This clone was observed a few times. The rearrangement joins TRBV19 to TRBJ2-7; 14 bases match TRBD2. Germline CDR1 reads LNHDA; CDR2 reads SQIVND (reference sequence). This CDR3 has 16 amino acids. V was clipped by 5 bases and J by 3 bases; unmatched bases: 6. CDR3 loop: CASSQGLAGVVYEQYF. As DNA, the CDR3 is TGTGCCAGTAGTCAGGGACTAGCGGGAGTCGTCTACGAGCAGTACTTC. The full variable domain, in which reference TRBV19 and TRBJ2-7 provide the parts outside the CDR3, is DGGITQSPKYLFRKEGQNVTLSCEQNLNHDAMYWYRQDPGQGLRLIYYSQIVNDFQKGDIAEGYSVSREKKESFPLTVTSAQKNPTAFYLCASSQGLAGVVYEQYFGPGTRLTVT.

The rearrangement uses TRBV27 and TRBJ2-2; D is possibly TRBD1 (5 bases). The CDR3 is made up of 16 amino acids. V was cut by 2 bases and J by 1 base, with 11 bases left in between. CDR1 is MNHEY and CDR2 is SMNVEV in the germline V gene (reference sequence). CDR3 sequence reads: CASSLQGQLNTGELFF. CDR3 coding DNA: TGTGCCAGCAGTTTACAGGGTCAACTGAACACCGGGGAGCTGTTTTTT.

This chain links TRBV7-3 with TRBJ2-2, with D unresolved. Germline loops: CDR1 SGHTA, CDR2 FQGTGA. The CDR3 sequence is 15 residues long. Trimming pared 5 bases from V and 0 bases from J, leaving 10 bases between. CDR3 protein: CASSPLPANTGELFF. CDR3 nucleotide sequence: TGTGCCAGCAGCCCCCTCCCAGCGAACACCGGGGAGCTGTTTTTT.

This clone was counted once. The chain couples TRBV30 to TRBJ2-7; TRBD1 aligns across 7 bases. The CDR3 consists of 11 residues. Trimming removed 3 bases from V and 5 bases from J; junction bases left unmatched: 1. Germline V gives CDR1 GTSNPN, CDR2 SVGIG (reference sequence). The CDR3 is CAWRQGHEQYF. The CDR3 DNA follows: TGTGCCTGGAGACAGGGGCACGAGCAGTACTTC. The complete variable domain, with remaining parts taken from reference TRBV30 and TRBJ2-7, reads SQTIHQWPATLVQPVGSPLSLECTVEGTSNPNLYWYRQAAGRGLQLLFYSVGIGQISSEVPQNLSASRPQDRQFILSSKKLLLSDSGFYLCAWRQGHEQYFGPGTRLTVT.

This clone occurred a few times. CDR3 region: CASSQDRGGKIETQYF. The CDR3 DNA is TGCGCCAGCAGCCAAGATCGGGGGGGCAAGATAGAGACCCAGTACTTC. The chain uses TRBV4-1 and TRBJ2-5; 8 bases are shared with TRBD2. The CDR3 runs to 16 residues. The V and J ends lost 0 bases and 4 bases, in that order; junction bases with no gene match: 7. Per the germline V gene, CDR1 is MGHRA and CDR2 is YSYEKL.

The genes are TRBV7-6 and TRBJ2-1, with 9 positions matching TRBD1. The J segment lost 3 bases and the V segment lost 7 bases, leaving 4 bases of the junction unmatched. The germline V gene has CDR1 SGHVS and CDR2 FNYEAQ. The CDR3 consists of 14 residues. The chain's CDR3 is CASKRDRDYNEQFF. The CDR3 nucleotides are TGTGCCAGCAAAAGGGACAGGGACTACAATGAGCAGTTCTTC.

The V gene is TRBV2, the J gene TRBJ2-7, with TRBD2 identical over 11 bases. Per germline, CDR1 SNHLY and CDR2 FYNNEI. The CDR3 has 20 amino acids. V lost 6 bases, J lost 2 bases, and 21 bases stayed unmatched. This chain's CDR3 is CASSQTQRLAGYLGAYEQYF. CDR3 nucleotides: TGTGCCAGCAGCCAAACCCAAAGACTAGCGGGATACCTAGGTGCCTACGAGCAGTACTTC.

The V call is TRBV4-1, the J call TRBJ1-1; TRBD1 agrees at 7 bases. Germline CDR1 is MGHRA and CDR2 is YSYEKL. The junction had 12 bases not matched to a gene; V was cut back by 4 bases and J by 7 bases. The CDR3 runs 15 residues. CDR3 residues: CASSRPGQYVNEAFF. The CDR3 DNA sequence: TGCGCCAGCAGCCGCCCGGGACAGTATGTTAATGAAGCTTTCTTT.

CDR3 DNA sequence: TGTGCCAGCACCACCGGGGGGTGGACCGGGGAGCTGTTTTTT. Translated, it gives CASTTGGWTGELFF. The chain uses TRBV9 and TRBJ2-2, with 7 bases lining up with TRBD2. The length of the CDR3 is 14 residues. Trimming at V came to 6 bases and at J to 5 bases, leaving 7 bases not matched to a gene. Germline assignment: CDR1 SGDLS and CDR2 YYNGEE.

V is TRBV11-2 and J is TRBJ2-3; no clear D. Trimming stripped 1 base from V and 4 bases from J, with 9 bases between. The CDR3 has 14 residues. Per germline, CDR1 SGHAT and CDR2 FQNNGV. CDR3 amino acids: CASSLAGVSDTQYF. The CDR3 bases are TGTGCCAGCAGCTTAGCCGGTGTATCAGATACGCAGTATTTT.

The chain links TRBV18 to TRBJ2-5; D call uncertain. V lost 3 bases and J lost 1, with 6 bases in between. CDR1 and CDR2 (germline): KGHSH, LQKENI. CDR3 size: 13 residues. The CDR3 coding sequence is TGTGCCAGCTCACCTCTCTTCCAAGAGACCCAGTACTTC. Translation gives CASSPLFQETQYF.

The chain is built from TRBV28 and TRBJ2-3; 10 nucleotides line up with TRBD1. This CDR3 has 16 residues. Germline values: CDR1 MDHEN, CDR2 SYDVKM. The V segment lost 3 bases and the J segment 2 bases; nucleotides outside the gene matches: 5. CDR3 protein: CASSFGQGDATDTQYF. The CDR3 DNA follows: TGTGCCAGCAGTTTCGGACAGGGGGACGCCACAGATACGCAGTATTTT.

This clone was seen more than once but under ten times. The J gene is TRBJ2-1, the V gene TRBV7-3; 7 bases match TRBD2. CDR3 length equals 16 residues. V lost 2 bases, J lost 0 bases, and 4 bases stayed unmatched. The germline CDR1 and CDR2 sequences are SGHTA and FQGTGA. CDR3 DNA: TGTGCCAGCAGCTTACATGGCGGGAGCTCCTACAATGAGCAGTTCTTC. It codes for CASSLHGGSSYNEQFF.

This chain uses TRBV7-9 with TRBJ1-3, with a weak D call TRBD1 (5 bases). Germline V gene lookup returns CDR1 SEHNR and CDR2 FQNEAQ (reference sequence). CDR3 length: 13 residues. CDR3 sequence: CASGGSSGNTIYF. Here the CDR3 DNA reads TGTGCAAGCGGGGGGAGCTCTGGAAACACCATATATTTT.

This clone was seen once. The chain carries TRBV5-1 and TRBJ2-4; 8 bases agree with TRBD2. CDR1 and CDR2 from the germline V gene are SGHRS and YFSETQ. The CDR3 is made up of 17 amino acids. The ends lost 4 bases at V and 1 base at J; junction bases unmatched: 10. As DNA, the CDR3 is TGCGCCAGCAGCCGCCAGCGGGAGATCGGGGCCAAAAACATTCAGTACTTC. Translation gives CASSRQREIGAKNIQYF.

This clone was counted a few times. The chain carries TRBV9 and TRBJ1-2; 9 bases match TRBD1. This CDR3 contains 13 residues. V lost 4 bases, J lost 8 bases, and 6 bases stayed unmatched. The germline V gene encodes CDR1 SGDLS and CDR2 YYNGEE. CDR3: CASSTGTGYGYTF. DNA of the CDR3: TGTGCCAGCAGCACCGGGACAGGGTACGGCTACACCTTC.

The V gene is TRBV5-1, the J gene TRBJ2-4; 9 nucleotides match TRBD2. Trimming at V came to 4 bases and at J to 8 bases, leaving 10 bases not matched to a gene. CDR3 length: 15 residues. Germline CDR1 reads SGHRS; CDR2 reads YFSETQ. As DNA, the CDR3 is TGCGCCAGCAGCCCCGGCGGGAGGGGAATCTACATTCAGTACTTC. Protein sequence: CASSPGGRGIYIQYF.

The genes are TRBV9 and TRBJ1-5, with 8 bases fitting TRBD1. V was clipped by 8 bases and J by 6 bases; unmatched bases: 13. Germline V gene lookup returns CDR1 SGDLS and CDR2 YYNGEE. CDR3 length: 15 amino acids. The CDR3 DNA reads TGTGCCAGTTCCACGACAGGGGAGGAGGGTCAGCCCCAGCATTTT. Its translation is CASSTTGEEGQPQHF.

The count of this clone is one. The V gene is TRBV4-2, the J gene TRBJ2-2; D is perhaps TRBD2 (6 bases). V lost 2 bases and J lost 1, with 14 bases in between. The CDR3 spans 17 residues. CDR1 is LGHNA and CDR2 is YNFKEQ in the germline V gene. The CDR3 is CASSQRQDYLNTGELFF. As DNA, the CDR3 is TGTGCCAGCAGCCAACGGCAGGACTACTTGAACACCGGGGAGCTGTTTTTT.

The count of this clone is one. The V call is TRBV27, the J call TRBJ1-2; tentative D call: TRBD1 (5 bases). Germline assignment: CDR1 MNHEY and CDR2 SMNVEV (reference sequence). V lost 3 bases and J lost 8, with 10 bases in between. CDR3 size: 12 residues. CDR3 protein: CASSLDRQGYTF. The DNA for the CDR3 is TGTGCCAGCAGTTTGGATAGACAGGGCTACACCTTC.

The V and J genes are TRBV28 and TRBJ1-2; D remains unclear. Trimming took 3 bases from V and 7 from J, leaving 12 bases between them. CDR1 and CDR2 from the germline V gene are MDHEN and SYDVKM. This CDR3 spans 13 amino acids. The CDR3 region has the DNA TGTGCCAGCAGTTTGGGCGGGGTCGGTGGCTACACCTTC. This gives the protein CASSLGGVGGYTF.

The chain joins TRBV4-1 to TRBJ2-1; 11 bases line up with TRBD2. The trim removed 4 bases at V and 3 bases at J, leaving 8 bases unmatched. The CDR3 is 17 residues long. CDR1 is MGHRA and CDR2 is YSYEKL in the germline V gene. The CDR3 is CASSPKLLAGGYNEQFF. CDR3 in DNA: TGCGCCAGCAGCCCGAAGCTTCTAGCGGGAGGCTACAATGAGCAGTTCTTC.

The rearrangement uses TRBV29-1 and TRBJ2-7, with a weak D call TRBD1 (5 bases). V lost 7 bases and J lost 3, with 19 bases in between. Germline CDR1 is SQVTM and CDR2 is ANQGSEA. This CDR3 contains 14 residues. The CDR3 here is CSAYIRGKLYEQYF. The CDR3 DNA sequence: TGCAGCGCCTACATAAGGGGCAAACTCTACGAGCAGTACTTC.

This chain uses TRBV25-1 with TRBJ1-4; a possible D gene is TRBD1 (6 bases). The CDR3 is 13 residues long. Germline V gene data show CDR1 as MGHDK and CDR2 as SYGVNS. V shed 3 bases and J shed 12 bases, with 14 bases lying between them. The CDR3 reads CASSDTGRRELFF. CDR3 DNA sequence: TGTGCCAGCAGTGACACAGGGCGTCGTGAACTGTTTTTT.

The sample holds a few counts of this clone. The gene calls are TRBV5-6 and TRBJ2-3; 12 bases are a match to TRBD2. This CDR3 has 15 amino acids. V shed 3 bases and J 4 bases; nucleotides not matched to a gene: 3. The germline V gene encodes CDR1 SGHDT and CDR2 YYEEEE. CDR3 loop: CASSWGLAGPDTQYF. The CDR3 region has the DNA TGTGCCAGCAGCTGGGGACTAGCGGGCCCAGATACGCAGTATTTT.

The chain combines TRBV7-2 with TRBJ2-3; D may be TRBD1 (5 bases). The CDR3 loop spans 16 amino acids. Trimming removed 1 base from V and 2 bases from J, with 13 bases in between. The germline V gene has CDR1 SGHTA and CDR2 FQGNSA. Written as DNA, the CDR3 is TGTGCCAGCAGCTTAGATCACAGGTTCCCCACAGATACGCAGTATTTT. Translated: CASSLDHRFPTDTQYF.

The CDR3 nucleotides are TGTGCCAGCAGCTTGGGAGGGATATTGGTGGGATCCAATCAGCCCCAGCATTTT. This translates into CASSLGGILVGSNQPQHF. The chain is built from TRBV7-2 and TRBJ1-5; unclear D gene. This CDR3 has 18 amino acids. V was shortened by 3 bases and J by 3 bases, with 21 bases between the two germline ends. Germline assignment: CDR1 SGHTA and CDR2 FQGNSA. The full variable domain, rest sourced from reference TRBV7-2 and TRBJ1-5, is GAGVSQSPSNKVTEKGKDVELRCDPISGHTALYWYRQSLGQGLEFLIYFQGNSAPDKSGLPSDRFSAERTGGSVSTLTIQRTQQEDSAVYLCASSLGGILVGSNQPQHFGDGTRLSIL.

The CDR3, as DNA: TGCGCCAGCAGCTGGGGACTAGCGACAGATACGCAGTATTTT. Its protein product is CASSWGLATDTQYF. The chain links TRBV5-1 to TRBJ2-3; 10 nucleotides agree with TRBD2. The J segment lost 3 bases and the V segment lost 3 bases, leaving 1 base of the junction unmatched. There are 14 residues in the CDR3. CDR1 is SGHRS, CDR2 YFSETQ, per germline.

Here the CDR3 DNA reads TGTGCCAGCACCTCCGGGGTGGGAAACACCATATATTTT. Residues: CASTSGVGNTIYF. This chain joins TRBV28 and TRBJ1-3, with unresolved D. This CDR3 is built from 13 residues. The germline V gene has CDR1 MDHEN and CDR2 SYDVKM. V shed 7 bases and J shed 4 bases, with 11 bases lying between them. Together with reference TRBV28 and TRBJ1-3, the CDR3 gives the full variable domain: DVKVTQSSRYLVKRTGEKVFLECVQDMDHENMFWYRQDPGLGLRLIYFSYDVKMKEKGDIPEGYSVSREKKERFSLILESASTNQTSMYLCASTSGVGNTIYFGEGSWLTVV.

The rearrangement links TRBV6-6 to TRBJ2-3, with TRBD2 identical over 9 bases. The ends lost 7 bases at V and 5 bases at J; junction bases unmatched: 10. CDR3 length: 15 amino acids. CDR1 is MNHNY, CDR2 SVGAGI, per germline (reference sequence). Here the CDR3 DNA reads TGTGCCAGCACGGATAGCGGGAGAGGTGGAGATACGCAGTATTTT. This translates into CASTDSGRGGDTQYF.